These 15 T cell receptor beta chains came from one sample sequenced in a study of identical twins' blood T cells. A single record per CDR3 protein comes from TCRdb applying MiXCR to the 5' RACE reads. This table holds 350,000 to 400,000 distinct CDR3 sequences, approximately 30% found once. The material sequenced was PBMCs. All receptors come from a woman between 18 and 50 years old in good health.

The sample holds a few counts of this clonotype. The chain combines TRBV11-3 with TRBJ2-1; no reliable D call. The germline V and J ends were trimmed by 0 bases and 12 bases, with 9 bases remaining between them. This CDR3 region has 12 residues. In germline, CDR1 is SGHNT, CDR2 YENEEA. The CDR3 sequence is CASSLDGGGQFF. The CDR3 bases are TGTGCCAGCAGCTTAGATGGTGGTGGGCAGTTCTTC.

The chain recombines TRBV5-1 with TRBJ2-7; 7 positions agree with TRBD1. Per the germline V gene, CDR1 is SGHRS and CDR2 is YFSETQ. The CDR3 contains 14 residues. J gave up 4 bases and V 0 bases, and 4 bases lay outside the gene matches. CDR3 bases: TGCGCCAGCAGCTTGGCCGGGACAGCTTACGAGCAGTACTTC. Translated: CASSLAGTAYEQYF.

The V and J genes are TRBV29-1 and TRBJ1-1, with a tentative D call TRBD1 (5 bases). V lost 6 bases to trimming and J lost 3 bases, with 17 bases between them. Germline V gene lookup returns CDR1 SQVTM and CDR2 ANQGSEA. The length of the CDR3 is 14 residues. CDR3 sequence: CSVDWVRGDTEAFF. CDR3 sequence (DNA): TGCAGCGTAGACTGGGTAAGAGGGGACACTGAAGCTTTCTTT.

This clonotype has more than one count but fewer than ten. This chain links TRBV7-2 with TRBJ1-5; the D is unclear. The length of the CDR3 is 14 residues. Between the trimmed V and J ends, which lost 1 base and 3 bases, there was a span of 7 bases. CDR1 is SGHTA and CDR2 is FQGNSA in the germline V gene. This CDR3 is CASSLVAVNQPQHF. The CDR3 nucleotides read TGTGCCAGCAGCTTAGTGGCAGTCAATCAGCCCCAGCATTTT.

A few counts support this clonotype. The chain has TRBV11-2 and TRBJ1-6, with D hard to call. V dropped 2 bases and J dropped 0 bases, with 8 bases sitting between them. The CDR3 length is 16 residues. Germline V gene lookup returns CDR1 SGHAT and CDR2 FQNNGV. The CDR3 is CASSLSRGSYNSPLHF. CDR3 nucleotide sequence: TGTGCCAGCAGCTTATCGCGGGGCTCCTATAATTCACCCCTCCACTTT.

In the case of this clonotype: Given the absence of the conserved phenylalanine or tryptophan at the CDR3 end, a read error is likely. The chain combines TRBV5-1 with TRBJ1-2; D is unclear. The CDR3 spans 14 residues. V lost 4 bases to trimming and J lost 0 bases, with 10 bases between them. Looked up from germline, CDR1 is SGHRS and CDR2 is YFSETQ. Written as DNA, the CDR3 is TGCGCCAGCAGCGACCTACAGACTAACTATGGCTACACCCTC. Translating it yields CASSDLQTNYGYTL.

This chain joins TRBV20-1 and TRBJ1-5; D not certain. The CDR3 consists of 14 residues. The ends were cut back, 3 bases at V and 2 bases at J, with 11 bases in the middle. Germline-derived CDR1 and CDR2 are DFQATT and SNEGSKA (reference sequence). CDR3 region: CSARDGTGNQPQHF. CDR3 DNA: TGCAGTGCTAGGGACGGAACCGGCAATCAGCCCCAGCATTTT.

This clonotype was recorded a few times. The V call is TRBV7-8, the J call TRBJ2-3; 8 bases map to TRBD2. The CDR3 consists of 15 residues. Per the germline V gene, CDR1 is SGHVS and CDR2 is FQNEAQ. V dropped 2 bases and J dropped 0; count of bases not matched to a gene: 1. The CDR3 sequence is CASSLSGGSTDTQYF. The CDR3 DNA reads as TGTGCCAGCAGCTTAAGCGGGGGCAGCACAGATACGCAGTATTTT.

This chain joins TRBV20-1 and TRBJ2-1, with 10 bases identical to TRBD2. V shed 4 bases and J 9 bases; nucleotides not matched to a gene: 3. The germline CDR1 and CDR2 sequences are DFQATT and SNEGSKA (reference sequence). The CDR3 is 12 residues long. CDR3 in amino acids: CSATSGSSEQFF. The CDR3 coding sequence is TGCAGTGCTACTAGCGGGAGTAGTGAGCAGTTCTTC.

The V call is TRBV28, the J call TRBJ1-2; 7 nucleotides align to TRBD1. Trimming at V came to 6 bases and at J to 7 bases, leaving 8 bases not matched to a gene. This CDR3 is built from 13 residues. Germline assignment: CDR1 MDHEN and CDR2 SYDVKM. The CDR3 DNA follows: TGTGCCAGCAGCTCCGGACAGGTGGCTGGCTACACCTTC. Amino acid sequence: CASSSGQVAGYTF.

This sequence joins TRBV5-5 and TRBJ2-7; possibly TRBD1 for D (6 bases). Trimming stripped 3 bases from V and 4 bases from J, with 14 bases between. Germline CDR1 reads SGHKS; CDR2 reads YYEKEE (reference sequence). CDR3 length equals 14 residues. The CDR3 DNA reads TGTGCCAGCAGCTACTACAGGGTTTATTACGAGCAGTACTTC. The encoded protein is CASSYYRVYYEQYF.

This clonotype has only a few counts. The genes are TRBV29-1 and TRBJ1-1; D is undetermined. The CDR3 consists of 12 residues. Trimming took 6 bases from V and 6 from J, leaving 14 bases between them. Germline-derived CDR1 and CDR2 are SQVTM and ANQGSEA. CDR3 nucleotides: TGCAGCGTCCATGGTAAATTATCTGAAGCTTTCTTT. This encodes CSVHGKLSEAFF. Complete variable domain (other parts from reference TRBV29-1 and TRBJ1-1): SAVISQKPSRDICQRGTSLTIQCQVDSQVTMMFWYRQQPGQSLTLIATANQGSEATYESGFVIDKFPISRPNLTFSTLTVSNMSPEDSSIYLCSVHGKLSEAFFGQGTRLTVV.

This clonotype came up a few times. CDR3 protein: CSARRQGGEKLFF. The CDR3 region has the DNA TGCAGTGCTAGAAGGCAGGGCGGTGAAAAACTGTTTTTT. The rearrangement uses TRBV20-1 and TRBJ1-4; D possibly corresponds to TRBD1 (5 bases). Germline V gene lookup returns CDR1 DFQATT and CDR2 SNEGSKA (reference sequence). The ends were cut back, 2 bases at V and 7 bases at J, with 11 bases in the middle. The CDR3 has 13 residues.

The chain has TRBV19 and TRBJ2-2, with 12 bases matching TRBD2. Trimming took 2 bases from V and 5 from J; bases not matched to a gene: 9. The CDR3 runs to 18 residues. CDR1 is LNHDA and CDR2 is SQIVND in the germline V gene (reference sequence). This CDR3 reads CASSIKRLAGVGTGELFF. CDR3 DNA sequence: TGTGCCAGTAGTATAAAAAGACTAGCGGGAGTGGGTACCGGGGAGCTGTTTTTT.

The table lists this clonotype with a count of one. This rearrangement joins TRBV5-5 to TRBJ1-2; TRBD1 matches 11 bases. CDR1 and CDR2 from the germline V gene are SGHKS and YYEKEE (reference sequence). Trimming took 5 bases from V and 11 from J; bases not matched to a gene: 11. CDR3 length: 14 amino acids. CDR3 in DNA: TGTGCCAGCAGGTCCGGGACAGGGGGATTGACGTACACCTTC. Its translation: CASRSGTGGLTYTF.